The next 26 T cell receptor beta chains were all read from a single sample in a study of blood T cells in healthy people across ages. Primed by a sample-barcoded 5' primer and a J-beta primer mix, a second PCR proceeded for 7 to 11 cycles. TCRdb ran MiXCR on the 5' RACE reads and lists one entry per CDR3 protein. The sample lists about 730,000 distinct CDR3 sequences, approximately 39% seen once, with more than 20% in the top ten. Sample: blood. The receptors derive from a woman aged 55 to 70 in good health.

The chain combines TRBV20-1 with TRBJ1-2, with 9 bases fitting TRBD1. The CDR3 sequence is 15 residues long. Germline V lookup: CDR1 DFQATT, CDR2 SNEGSKA (reference sequence). Germline trimming cut 0 bases from V and 7 bases from J; bases unmatched to any gene: 9. CDR3 residues: CSARDSGTGIRGYTF. CDR3 sequence (DNA): TGCAGTGCTAGAGATAGTGGGACAGGGATCCGTGGCTACACCTTC.

In this sample, this clonotype turned up many times. The V gene is TRBV7-8, the J gene TRBJ2-6; 8 nucleotides match TRBD1. With 3 bases clipped from V and 1 base from J, the junction kept 5 bases outside the gene matches. The CDR3 extends over 17 amino acids. Germline CDR1 SGHVS, CDR2 FQNEAQ. Here the CDR3 DNA reads TGTGCCAGCAGCTTGCCAGGGGGCGGTTCTGGGGCCAACGTCCTGACTTTC. It yields the protein CASSLPGGGSGANVLTF.

This clonotype came up a few times. A much larger clone differs by one base, so this may be a read error. This chain links TRBV7-3 with TRBJ2-3; a possible D gene is TRBD1 (5 bases). Germline CDR1 is SGHTA and CDR2 is FQGTGA. The V end lost 2 bases, the J end lost 5 bases, and 14 bases lay between the germline ends. The CDR3 covers 15 residues. The CDR3 coding sequence is TGTGCCAGCAGCTTAGGGGCCGGGCGTGGAGATACGCAGTATTTT. Its translation is CASSLGAGRGDTQYF.

DNA of the CDR3: TGTACCAGCAGGCAAACTAGCGTATCCTACGAGCAGTACTTC. It yields the protein CTSRQTSVSYEQYF. The chain has TRBV7-2 and TRBJ2-7, with 7 bases lining up with TRBD2. This CDR3 contains 14 residues. Germline CDR1 is SGHTA and CDR2 is FQGNSA. The V segment lost 6 bases and the J segment 1 base; nucleotides outside the gene matches: 6.

This clonotype was detected only a few times. The genes are TRBV12-3 or TRBV12-4 and TRBJ2-6; the D is unclear. Trimming pared 6 bases from V and 8 bases from J, leaving 8 bases between. The CDR3 sequence is 12 residues long. The CDR3 DNA follows: TGTGCCAGCAGCGAGGAGACCAACGTCCTGACTTTC. It is translated as CASSEETNVLTF.

This clonotype occurred a few times. V is TRBV21-1 and J is TRBJ2-3; the table names TRBD1, a call not compared with the DNA. TRBV21-1 is noted as a pseudogene. The CDR3 has 22 amino acids. This CDR3 reads CASSKRGGTGPTPHRSTDTQYF. CDR3 DNA: TGTGCCAGCAGCAAACGAGGGGGGACAGGTCCGACTCCTCACCGGAGCACAGATACGCAGTATTTT.

This clonotype was found a few times. The V gene is TRBV12-3 or TRBV12-4, the J gene TRBJ1-5; D ambiguous. This CDR3 comprises 12 residues. Trimming cost V 6 bases and J 5 bases, with 8 bases left between them. The CDR3 nucleotides read TGTGCCAGCAGCTATAACTATCAGCCCCAGCATTTT. Protein product: CASSYNYQPQHF.

CDR3 DNA sequence: TGTGCCAGCATGTTAGGGACTAGCGGGGCGAAAGAGACCCAGTACTTC. It translates to CASMLGTSGAKETQYF. The genes are TRBV6-2 or TRBV6-3 and TRBJ2-5; the match to TRBD2 covers 13 bases. V was pared by 7 bases and J by 3 bases, with 8 bases of the junction left unmatched. This CDR3 contains 16 residues. Looked up from germline, CDR1 is MNHEY and CDR2 is SVGEGT.

This chain uses TRBV11-2 with TRBJ2-7, with 12 bases identical to TRBD2. Germline loops: CDR1 SGHAT, CDR2 FQNNGV. With 7 bases clipped from V and 1 base from J, the junction kept 8 bases outside the gene matches. This CDR3 has 16 amino acids. The CDR3 bases are TGTGCCAGCAACCCGAAACTAGCGGGAGGATCCTACGAGCAGTACTTC. It specifies CASNPKLAGGSYEQYF.

V gene TRBV30 combines with J gene TRBJ2-7, with 9 bases fitting TRBD1. The J segment lost 12 bases and the V segment lost 8 bases, leaving 11 bases of the junction unmatched. The germline V gene has CDR1 GTSNPN and CDR2 SVGIG (reference sequence). The CDR3 covers 11 residues. The CDR3 nucleotides read TGTGCCGGGGAAGAGGGGACAGGGAGGTACTTC. It encodes CAGEEGTGRYF.

The chain uses TRBV10-1 and TRBJ1-1; D is perhaps TRBD1 (6 bases). This CDR3 is 13 amino acids long. Germline V gene data show CDR1 as WNHNN and CDR2 as SYGVQD (reference sequence). The germline V and J ends were trimmed by 8 bases and 6 bases, with 16 bases remaining between them. The CDR3 reads CASRRGLDAEAFF. CDR3 DNA sequence: TGCGCCAGCCGAAGGGGGTTGGACGCTGAAGCTTTCTTT.

J is TRBJ2-5 and V is TRBV25-1, with D perhaps matching TRBD1 or TRBD2 (6 bases each). V was cut by 1 base and J by 3 bases, with 12 bases left in between. CDR1 and CDR2 (germline): MGHDK, SYGVNS. The CDR3 runs 15 residues. CDR3 protein: CASSEFGGGKETQYF. DNA for the CDR3: TGTGCCAGCAGTGAATTCGGAGGGGGGAAAGAGACCCAGTACTTC.

The V call is TRBV12-5, the J call TRBJ1-2, with 7 bases identical to TRBD1. Trimming cost V 4 bases and J 11 bases; bases outside gene matches: 10. CDR3 size: 13 residues. CDR1 is LGHNT, CDR2 FRNRAP, per germline. CDR3 in amino acids: CASGWSQTGKYTF. CDR3 nucleotides: TGTGCTAGTGGTTGGTCACAGACAGGGAAATACACCTTC.

The chain links TRBV5-5 to TRBJ2-1, with D uncertain. The DNA end lines up better with TRBJ2-7; the J call may be wrong. CDR1 is SGHKS, CDR2 YYEKEE, per germline (reference sequence). The CDR3 has 16 amino acids. The CDR3 spells CASSLDPDPSYNEQYF. CDR3 nucleotides: TGTGCCAGCAGCTTGGACCCGGACCCGTCCTACAATGAGCAGTACTTC.

This clonotype came up many times. The chain couples TRBV20-1 to TRBJ2-7; D is perhaps TRBD2 (6 bases). The CDR3 extends over 14 amino acids. The germline CDR1 and CDR2 sequences are DFQATT and SNEGSKA (reference sequence). V lost 6 bases, J lost 7 bases, and 22 bases lay in between. CDR3 loop: CSATKPTRLREQYF. For the CDR3, the DNA is TGCAGTGCCACGAAACCGACTAGGCTTAGGGAGCAGTACTTC.

In this sample, this clonotype turned up many times. This rearrangement joins TRBV29-1 to TRBJ1-2; D is perhaps TRBD1 (6 bases). There are 15 residues in the CDR3. V gave up 0 bases and J gave up 4 bases, with 15 bases separating them. Germline-derived CDR1 and CDR2 are SQVTM and ANQGSEA. Written as DNA, the CDR3 is TGCAGCGTTGAAGATCGGTACAGGGACCGCTATGGCTACACCTTC. This sequence encodes CSVEDRYRDRYGYTF.

About this clonotype: A read error may produce the germline difference seen at one junction end. This chain links TRBV5-1 with TRBJ2-1; a possible D gene is TRBD1 (6 bases). The CDR3 totals 14 residues. The germline CDR1 and CDR2 sequences are SGHRS and YFSETQ. In DNA form, the CDR3 reads TGCGCCAGTAGCTCCGGACAGATTTACAATGAGCAGTTCTTC. Protein sequence: CASSSGQIYNEQFF.

The rearrangement joins TRBV6-4 to TRBJ2-7; 8 nucleotides align to TRBD1. This CDR3 contains 13 residues. The V segment lost 3 bases and the J segment 7 bases; nucleotides outside the gene matches: 5. Looked up from germline, CDR1 is MRHNA and CDR2 is SNTAGT. The DNA of the CDR3 is TGTGCCAGCAGTGAACAACAGGGGGTTGAGCAGTACTTC. It is translated as CASSEQQGVEQYF.

The CDR3 bases are TGTGCCAGCAGTGGCCCCCTTAGCAATCAGCCCCAGCATTTT. As protein: CASSGPLSNQPQHF. The rearrangement links TRBV25-1 to TRBJ1-5; D uncertain. The CDR3 is 14 residues long. CDR1 is MGHDK and CDR2 is SYGVNS in the germline V gene. Trimming took 4 bases from V and 0 from J, leaving 7 bases between them.

V and J are TRBV10-3 and TRBJ2-7, with TRBD1 identical over 8 bases. CDR1 and CDR2 from the germline V gene are ENHRY and SYGVKD. Trimming took 4 bases from V and 3 from J; bases not matched to a gene: 5. The CDR3 is 14 residues long. The CDR3 DNA follows: TGTGCCATCAGTGGGAGGGACAGGCTCTACGAGCAGTACTTC. Protein product: CAISGRDRLYEQYF.

The chain couples TRBV7-7 to TRBJ2-5; 12 bases match TRBD2. This CDR3 spans 15 amino acids. CDR1 SSHAT and CDR2 FNYEAQ come from the germline V gene (reference sequence). Trimming took 5 bases from V and 11 from J; bases not matched to a gene: 12. The CDR3 here is CASSPTSGRSGEQYF. The CDR3 DNA reads as TGTGCCAGCAGCCCGACTAGCGGGAGATCGGGAGAGCAGTACTTC.

The V gene is TRBV6-4, the J gene TRBJ2-1, with 9 bases aligning to TRBD1. Looked up from germline, CDR1 is MRHNA and CDR2 is SNTAGT. V gave up 5 bases and J gave up 8 bases; unmatched junction bases: 4. The CDR3 is made up of 13 amino acids. The CDR3 nucleotides read TGTGCCAGCAGTCGGGACAGGGCTTATGAGCAGTTCTTC. Amino acids: CASSRDRAYEQFF.

This clonotype turned up a few times. The chain couples TRBV9 to TRBJ1-5, with D perhaps TRBD1 (5 bases). This CDR3 spans 14 amino acids. The V and J ends lost 2 bases and 4 bases respectively, with 10 bases between them. The germline V gene has CDR1 SGDLS and CDR2 YYNGEE. CDR3 nucleotide sequence: TGTGCCAGCAGCGTTGCTGGGGGGAATCAGCCCCAGCATTTT. It encodes CASSVAGGNQPQHF. The full variable domain, in which reference TRBV9 and TRBJ1-5 provide the parts outside the CDR3, is DSGVTQTPKHLITATGQRVTLRCSPRSGDLSVYWYQQSLDQGLQFLIQYYNGEERAKGNILERFSAQQFPDLHSELNLSSLELGDSALYFCASSVAGGNQPQHFGDGTRLSIL.

The chain has TRBV7-2 and TRBJ2-5; 10 bases match TRBD2. CDR1 SGHTA and CDR2 FQGNSA come from the germline V gene. The ends lost 0 bases at V and 11 bases at J; junction bases unmatched: 15. This CDR3 comprises 17 residues. The CDR3 here is CASSLAGATSGAVEQYF. As DNA, the CDR3 is TGTGCCAGCAGCTTAGCAGGAGCCACTAGCGGGGCTGTTGAGCAGTACTTC. Full variable domain (outside the CDR3, taken from reference TRBV7-2 and TRBJ2-5): GAGVSQSPSNKVTEKGKDVELRCDPISGHTALYWYRQSLGQGLEFLIYFQGNSAPDKSGLPSDRFSAERTGGSVSTLTIQRTQQEDSAVYLCASSLAGATSGAVEQYFGPGTRLLVL.

This rearrangement joins TRBV3-1 to TRBJ2-1; perhaps TRBD2 as D (6 bases). Germline CDR1 and CDR2: LGHDT and YNNKEL (reference sequence). The CDR3 extends over 15 amino acids. The V end was cut by 10 bases, the J end by 10 bases, with 26 bases between. The CDR3 reads CATSPVESSEIEQFF. The CDR3, as DNA: TGTGCCACCTCGCCGGTCGAGTCTAGCGAAATAGAGCAGTTCTTC.

The chain carries TRBV30 and TRBJ1-3, with D perhaps matching TRBD1 (5 bases). The CDR3 consists of 14 residues. Germline-derived CDR1 and CDR2 are GTSNPN and SVGIG (reference sequence). Trimming cost V 0 bases and J 0 bases, with 6 bases left between them. The CDR3 reads CAWSVGASGNTIYF. As DNA, the CDR3 is TGTGCCTGGAGTGTAGGGGCCTCTGGAAACACCATATATTTT.